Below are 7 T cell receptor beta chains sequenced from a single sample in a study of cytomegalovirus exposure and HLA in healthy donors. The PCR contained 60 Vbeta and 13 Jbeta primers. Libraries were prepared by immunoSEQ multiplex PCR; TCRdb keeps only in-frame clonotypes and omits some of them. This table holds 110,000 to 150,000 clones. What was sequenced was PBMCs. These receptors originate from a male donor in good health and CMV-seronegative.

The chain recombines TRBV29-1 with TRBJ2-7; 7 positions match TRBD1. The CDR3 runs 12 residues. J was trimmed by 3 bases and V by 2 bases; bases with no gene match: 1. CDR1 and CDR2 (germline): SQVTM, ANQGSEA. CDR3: CSVENRGYEQYF. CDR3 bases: TGCAGCGTTGAAAACAGGGGCTACGAGCAGTACTTC.

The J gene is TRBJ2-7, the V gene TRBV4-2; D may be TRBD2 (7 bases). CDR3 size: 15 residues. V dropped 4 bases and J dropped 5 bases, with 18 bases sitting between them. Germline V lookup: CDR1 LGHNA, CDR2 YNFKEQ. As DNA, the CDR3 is TGTGCCAGCAGCCCACTAGGGGAGGGGGTCCACGAGCAGTACTTC. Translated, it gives CASSPLGEGVHEQYF.

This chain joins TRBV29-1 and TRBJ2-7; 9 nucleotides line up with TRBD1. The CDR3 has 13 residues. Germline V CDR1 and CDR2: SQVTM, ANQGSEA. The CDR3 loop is CSGGQGRAYEQYF. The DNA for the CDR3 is TGCAGTGGCGGACAGGGGAGGGCCTACGAGCAGTACTTC.

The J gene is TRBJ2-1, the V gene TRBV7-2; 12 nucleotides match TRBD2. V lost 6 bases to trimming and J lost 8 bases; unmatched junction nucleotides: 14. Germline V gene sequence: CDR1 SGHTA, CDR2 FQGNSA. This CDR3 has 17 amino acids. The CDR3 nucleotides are TGTGCCAGCAGGCATTACGGAACTAGCGGGGGGATCGATGAGCAGTTCTTC. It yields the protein CASRHYGTSGGIDEQFF. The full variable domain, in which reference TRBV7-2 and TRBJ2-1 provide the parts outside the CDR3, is GAGVSQSPSNKVTEKGKDVELRCDPISGHTALYWYRQSLGQGLEFLIYFQGNSAPDKSGLPSDRFSAERTGGSVSTLTIQRTQQEDSAVYLCASRHYGTSGGIDEQFFGPGTRLTVL.

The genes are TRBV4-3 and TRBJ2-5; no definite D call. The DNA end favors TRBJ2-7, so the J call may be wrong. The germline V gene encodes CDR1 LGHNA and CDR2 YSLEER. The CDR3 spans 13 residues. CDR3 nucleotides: TGCGCCAGCAGCCAAGTTGGCGGTAACGAGCAGTACTTC. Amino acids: CASSQVGGNEQYF.

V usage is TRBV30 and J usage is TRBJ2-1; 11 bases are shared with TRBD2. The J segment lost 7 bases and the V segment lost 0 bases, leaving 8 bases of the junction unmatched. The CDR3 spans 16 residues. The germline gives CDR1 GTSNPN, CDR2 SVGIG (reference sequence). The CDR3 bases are TGTGCCTGGAGTGTAGGATGGGCTAGCGGGAGGAATGAGCAGTTCTTC. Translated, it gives CAWSVGWASGRNEQFF.

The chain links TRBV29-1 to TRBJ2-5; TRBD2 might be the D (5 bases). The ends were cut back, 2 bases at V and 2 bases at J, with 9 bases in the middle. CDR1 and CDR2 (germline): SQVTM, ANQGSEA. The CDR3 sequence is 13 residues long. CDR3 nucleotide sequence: TGCAGCGTTGAAACGGGGTTACAAGAGACCCAGTACTTC. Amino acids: CSVETGLQETQYF.